The 11 T cell receptor beta chains listed next were all sequenced from one sample in a study of metastatic and nonmetastatic thyroid tumors. TCRdb reanalyzed the PCR reads with MiXCR. The sample has around 28,000 clones, less than 4% seen once. Thyroid surgery was preceded by no treatment in any patient. Input material: blood. These receptors were collected from a male donor with papillary thyroid cancer or a benign thyroid nodule (not recorded which). Some clones in this sample may be carry-over from other donors' samples.

The chain carries TRBV28 and TRBJ1-1; D is undetermined. CDR1 is MDHEN and CDR2 is SYDVKM in the germline V gene. V gave up 7 bases and J gave up 10 bases, with 16 bases separating them. CDR3 length: 12 amino acids. The CDR3 region has the DNA TGTGCCAGCACCTCGAGGAAGGAACCAGCTTTCTTT. This sequence encodes CASTSRKEPAFF.

In this sample, this clone turned up many times. A much more abundant neighbour one base away suggests this may be a read error. The sample holds other DNA sequences that translate to the same CDR3. CDR3 region: CASSFITGGPRGYTF. The CDR3, as DNA: TGTGCCAGTAGTTTTATCACGGGCGGACCGAGGGGCTACACCTTC. The chain joins TRBV28 to TRBJ1-2; no definite D call. This CDR3 has 15 amino acids. The germline V gene encodes CDR1 MDHEN and CDR2 SYDVKM.

The V and J genes are TRBV20-1 and TRBJ2-3, with 8 nucleotides matching TRBD2. Germline trimming cut 5 bases from V and 4 bases from J; bases unmatched to any gene: 8. The germline gives CDR1 DFQATT, CDR2 SNEGSKA (reference sequence). The length of the CDR3 is 14 residues. The CDR3, as DNA: TGCAGTGCTCCCCAGCGGGAGAGTTCAGATACGCAGTATTTT. It specifies CSAPQRESSDTQYF.

At least ten counts were recorded for this clone. Compared with germline, one end of the junction differs, possibly owing to a read error. This rearrangement joins TRBV7-7 to TRBJ2-5; TRBD2 is a possible D gene (7 bases). Germline V gene sequence: CDR1 SSHAT, CDR2 FNYEAQ (reference sequence). The CDR3 runs 16 residues. CDR3 residues: CASSLEPGGVREAQYF. DNA of the CDR3: TGTGCCAGCAGCTTAGAACCGGGGGGCGTACGAGAGGCCCAGTACTTC.

This clone was counted ten times or more. CDR3 region: CASSPRFDRLNTEAFF. The CDR3 region has the DNA TGTGCCAGCAGCCCGCGATTCGACAGGCTGAACACTGAAGCTTTCTTT. V usage is TRBV11-2 and J usage is TRBJ1-1; perhaps TRBD1 as D (6 bases). The CDR3 extends over 16 amino acids. Germline CDR1 reads SGHAT; CDR2 reads FQNNGV. Trimming removed 5 bases from V and 0 bases from J, with 16 bases in between.

This clone was counted many times. The chain carries TRBV9 and TRBJ2-3, with 7 bases fitting TRBD2. The V gene end was trimmed by 1 base and the J gene end by 6 bases; junction bases not matched to a gene: 5. CDR1 and CDR2 from the germline V gene are SGDLS and YYNGEE. CDR3 length: 14 amino acids. The CDR3 sequence is CASSVSGAGDTQYF. In nucleotides, the CDR3 is TGTGCCAGCAGCGTAAGCGGGGCGGGGGATACGCAGTATTTT.

In this sample, this clone turned up a few times. The rearrangement uses TRBV20-1 and TRBJ2-7; unclear D gene. Between the trimmed V and J ends, which lost 0 bases and 1 base, there was a span of 10 bases. Germline CDR1 reads DFQATT; CDR2 reads SNEGSKA (reference sequence). This CDR3 spans 14 amino acids. CDR3 amino acids: CSARDLLVSYEQYF. The CDR3, as DNA: TGCAGTGCTAGAGATCTGCTTGTATCCTACGAGCAGTACTTC.

V gene TRBV19 combines with J gene TRBJ2-1; the D is unclear. V lost 7 bases and J 8 bases, leaving 9 bases between the germline ends. Germline CDR1 LNHDA, CDR2 SQIVND (reference sequence). The CDR3 consists of 11 residues. The CDR3 region has the DNA TGTGCCAGTACCATCCAGGATGAGCAGTTCTTC. This translates into CASTIQDEQFF.

This rearrangement joins TRBV19 to TRBJ2-1; D call uncertain. V lost 5 bases, J lost 5 bases, and 7 bases lay in between. Germline CDR1 reads LNHDA; CDR2 reads SQIVND (reference sequence). The CDR3 contains 12 residues. The DNA for the CDR3 is TGTGCCAGTAGTCCCCTGGACAATGAGCAGTTCTTC. Protein product: CASSPLDNEQFF. Full variable domain (remainder filled in from reference TRBV19 and TRBJ2-1): DGGITQSPKYLFRKEGQNVTLSCEQNLNHDAMYWYRQDPGQGLRLIYYSQIVNDFQKGDIAEGYSVSREKKESFPLTVTSAQKNPTAFYLCASSPLDNEQFFGPGTRLTVL.

This clone was counted ten times or more. The chain links TRBV2 to TRBJ1-4, with 7 positions matching TRBD1. Germline loops: CDR1 SNHLY, CDR2 FYNNEI. This CDR3 has 15 residues. J lost 8 bases, V lost 4 bases, and 10 bases had no gene match. The DNA of the CDR3 is TGTGCCAGCAGTGTGAACAGGGGCGCAAGGGAAAAACTGTTTTTT. The encoded protein is CASSVNRGAREKLFF.

This clone was detected many times. The chain recombines TRBV3-1 with TRBJ2-4; TRBD2 might be the D (5 bases). Trimming pared 0 bases from V and 1 base from J, leaving 7 bases between. The germline CDR1 and CDR2 sequences are LGHDT and YNNKEL (reference sequence). This CDR3 has 15 amino acids. CDR3 bases: TGTGCCAGCAGCCAAGATAGGGAGGCCAAAAACATTCAGTACTTC. Translation: CASSQDREAKNIQYF.